The 20 T cell receptor beta chains presented below share a single source sample, sequenced in a study of identical twins. Via MiXCR, TCRdb re-called the 5' RACE reads, giving one row per CDR3 protein. The data contain approximately 500,000 distinct CDR3 sequences, nearly 15% of them singletons. These sequences were also reported in another study, on yellow fever vaccine responses in identical twins.

Sequencing was done on a sample of CD4+ T cells sorted from blood. The receptors here all came from a woman younger than 30 in good health.

J is TRBJ2-3 and V is TRBV28; 9 bases line up with TRBD2. The germline V gene encodes CDR1 MDHEN and CDR2 SYDVKM. With V trimmed by 1 base and J by 1 base, 3 bases remained unmatched. CDR3 size: 16 residues. The CDR3 nucleotides are TGTGCCAGCAGTTTATTGGGCGGGGGGGGCACAGATACGCAGTATTTT. It specifies CASSLLGGGGTDTQYF.

The chain links TRBV2 to TRBJ2-6; D is unresolved. Trimming took 0 bases from V and 2 from J, leaving 5 bases between them. Germline V CDR1 and CDR2: SNHLY, FYNNEI. This CDR3 is built from 15 residues. Here the CDR3 reads CASSEALPGANVLTF. The DNA for the CDR3 is TGTGCCAGCAGTGAAGCGCTTCCTGGGGCCAACGTCCTGACTTTC.

V is TRBV20-1 and J is TRBJ1-1; 12 positions match TRBD1. CDR1 is DFQATT and CDR2 is SNEGSKA in the germline V gene (reference sequence). The length of the CDR3 is 14 residues. The junction had 6 bases not matched to a gene; V was cut back by 0 bases and J by 10 bases. The CDR3 is CSAREGTGGFGAFF. For the CDR3, the DNA is TGCAGTGCTAGAGAAGGGACAGGGGGCTTTGGAGCTTTCTTT.

This clonotype turned up a few times. This chain uses TRBV5-6 with TRBJ2-1, with 12 bases that match TRBD2. The CDR3 is 17 amino acids. V trimming: 0 bases; J trimming: 0 bases; junction bases outside the gene matches: 1. Germline V gene lookup returns CDR1 SGHDT and CDR2 YYEEEE. CDR3 coding DNA: TGTGCCAGCAGCTTGGCGACTAGCGGGAGCTCCTACAATGAGCAGTTCTTC. Its translation is CASSLATSGSSYNEQFF.

This clonotype has only a few counts. The chain has TRBV7-9 and TRBJ2-2, with TRBD2 identical over 11 bases. CDR1 is SEHNR, CDR2 FQNEAQ, per germline (reference sequence). J lost 3 bases, V lost 3 bases, and 3 bases had no gene match. The CDR3 loop spans 16 amino acids. For the CDR3, the DNA is TGTGCCAGCAGCTTCATAGCGGGAGGGGACACCGGGGAGCTGTTTTTT. This codes for CASSFIAGGDTGELFF.

This clonotype was seen more than once but under ten times. V usage is TRBV21-1 and J usage is TRBJ2-3. TRBV21-1 is labeled a pseudogene. This CDR3 region has 16 residues. The CDR3 DNA follows: TGTGCCAGCAGCAGCTCGAAGGGATTTGTCACAGATACGCAGTATTTT. Translating gives CASSSSKGFVTDTQYF.

This clonotype has ten or more counts. This sequence joins TRBV5-6 and TRBJ2-1; D is perhaps TRBD1 (8 bases). The CDR3 length is 15 residues. V gave up 4 bases and J gave up 4 bases, with 15 bases separating them. Germline CDR1 and CDR2: SGHDT and YYEEEE. DNA of the CDR3: TGTGCCAGCAGCAGCTACAGGGGGGGGTACAATGAGCAGTTCTTC. It specifies CASSSYRGGYNEQFF.

V and J are TRBV18 and TRBJ1-5, with D perhaps TRBD1 (5 bases). The CDR3 is 16 residues long. V gave up 1 base and J gave up 4 bases, with 14 bases separating them. The germline gives CDR1 KGHSH, CDR2 LQKENI. The chain's CDR3 is CASSPLEGRNNQPQHF. The CDR3 DNA reads as TGTGCCAGCTCACCACTTGAGGGGAGGAATAATCAGCCCCAGCATTTT. Full variable domain (rest looked up from reference TRBV18 and TRBJ1-5): NAGVMQNPRHLVRRRGQEARLRCSPMKGHSHVYWYRQLPEEGLKFMVYLQKENIIDESGMPKERFSAEFPKEGPSILRIQQVVRGDSAAYFCASSPLEGRNNQPQHFGDGTRLSIL.

The chain uses TRBV24-1 and TRBJ1-5, with a weak D call TRBD1 (6 bases). Trimming took 9 bases from V and 8 from J, leaving 22 bases between them. In germline, CDR1 is KGHDR, CDR2 SFDVKD. This CDR3 has 15 residues. The CDR3 coding sequence is TGTGCCACCCCCAAGGGGGGGACACTGGTTAAGCCCCAGCATTTT. Translation gives CATPKGGTLVKPQHF.

This clonotype appeared many times. The V gene is TRBV24-1, the J gene TRBJ2-5; TRBD2 matches at 8 bases. Germline values: CDR1 KGHDR, CDR2 SFDVKD. The V and J ends lost 2 bases and 2 bases, in that order; junction bases with no gene match: 3. This CDR3 comprises 15 residues. The CDR3 DNA reads TGTGCCACCAGTGATTCCGGACTAGCACAAGAGACCCAGTACTTC. This translates into CATSDSGLAQETQYF.

This clonotype appeared a few times. The chain recombines TRBV4-2 with TRBJ2-7; no firm D call. The V end was cut by 1 base, the J end by 3 bases, with 7 bases between. This CDR3 has 13 amino acids. In germline, CDR1 is LGHNA, CDR2 YNFKEQ. For the CDR3, the DNA is TGTGCCAGCAGCCAAGGGACCCTCTACGAGCAGTACTTC. Its protein is CASSQGTLYEQYF.

Notes on this clonotype: Germline and junction disagree at one end, which may indicate a read error. The chain uses TRBV2 and TRBJ2-2; no clear D. The germline gives CDR1 SNHLY, CDR2 FYNNEI. The CDR3 has 14 residues. CDR3 region: CASNEEIAPGELFF. The CDR3 coding sequence is TGTGCCAGCAATGAAGAAATCGCCCCCGGGGAGCTGTTTTTT.

The gene calls are TRBV5-6 and TRBJ1-2, with 12 nucleotides matching TRBD1. This CDR3 region has 15 residues. Germline values: CDR1 SGHDT, CDR2 YYEEEE. With 3 bases clipped from V and 6 bases from J, the junction kept 6 bases outside the gene matches. The CDR3 DNA reads as TGTGCCAGCAGCTATGGGGACAGGGGGCAAGATGGCTACACCTTC. It codes for CASSYGDRGQDGYTF. Looking up the rest from reference TRBV5-6 and TRBJ1-2 gives the full variable domain: DAGVTQSPTHLIKTRGQQVTLRCSPKSGHDTVSWYQQALGQGPQFIFQYYEEEERQRGNFPDRFSGHQFPNYSSELNVNALLLGDSALYLCASSYGDRGQDGYTFGSGTRLTVV.

This clonotype was observed at least ten times. The J gene is TRBJ2-2, the V gene TRBV29-1; 14 bases agree with TRBD2. With 4 bases clipped from V and 3 bases from J, the junction kept 10 bases outside the gene matches. The CDR3 is 18 residues long. Germline values: CDR1 SQVTM, CDR2 ANQGSEA. CDR3 nucleotide sequence: TGCAGCGTTGTTAATTCGGGACTAGCGGGGGTCTACACCGGGGAGCTGTTTTTT. This sequence encodes CSVVNSGLAGVYTGELFF.

The rearrangement joins TRBV10-3 to TRBJ2-1; no clear D gene. V was pared by 0 bases and J by 2 bases, with 5 bases between. Germline lookup yields CDR1 ENHRY and CDR2 SYGVKD. The CDR3 is made up of 14 amino acids. The CDR3 loop is CAISESRAYNEQFF. Written as DNA, the CDR3 is TGTGCCATCAGTGAGTCGAGAGCCTACAATGAGCAGTTCTTC.

The chain joins TRBV6-1 to TRBJ2-7; 10 bases fit TRBD1. CDR1 is MNHNS and CDR2 is SASEGT in the germline V gene. This CDR3 region has 16 residues. Unmatched junction bases numbered 13, after V lost 8 bases and J lost 3 bases. CDR3 in amino acids: CASRTGGFPGNYEQYF. The CDR3 coding sequence is TGTGCCAGCCGGACAGGGGGGTTCCCGGGAAACTACGAGCAGTACTTC.

The chain employs TRBV20-1 and TRBJ1-3; 7 nucleotides match TRBD1. CDR3 size: 13 residues. The germline CDR1 and CDR2 sequences are DFQATT and SNEGSKA (reference sequence). V shed 6 bases, J shed 2 bases, and the junction held 4 bases outside the gene matches. CDR3 nucleotide sequence: TGCAGTGCCCTTGACAGGGCTGGAAACACCATATATTTT. Translation gives CSALDRAGNTIYF.

As DNA, the CDR3 is TGTGCCACCAGCTACGGCGGGGGGGAGACCCAGTACTTC. Protein product: CATSYGGGETQYF. This chain links TRBV15 with TRBJ2-5, with 8 bases fitting TRBD2. The V gene end was trimmed by 5 bases and the J gene end by 5 bases; junction bases not matched to a gene: 4. The CDR3 totals 13 residues. CDR1 LNHNV and CDR2 YYDKDF come from the germline V gene (reference sequence).

This chain joins TRBV27 and TRBJ2-1; 11 positions match TRBD2. Germline CDR1 and CDR2: MNHEY and SMNVEV (reference sequence). V lost 6 bases and J lost 3; bases outside the gene matches: 13. The CDR3 spans 18 residues. CDR3 loop: CASSSVLAGDTYYNEQFF. The CDR3 DNA sequence: TGTGCCAGCAGCTCCGTACTAGCGGGGGACACCTACTACAATGAGCAGTTCTTC.

This rearrangement joins TRBV7-8 to TRBJ2-7; 7 positions match TRBD2. The length of the CDR3 is 15 residues. Germline V CDR1 and CDR2: SGHVS, FQNEAQ. V shed 2 bases, J shed 4 bases, and the junction held 8 bases outside the gene matches. The CDR3 spells CASSLNRGSGYEQYF. The CDR3 DNA reads as TGTGCCAGCAGCTTAAATCGCGGGAGTGGGTACGAGCAGTACTTC.